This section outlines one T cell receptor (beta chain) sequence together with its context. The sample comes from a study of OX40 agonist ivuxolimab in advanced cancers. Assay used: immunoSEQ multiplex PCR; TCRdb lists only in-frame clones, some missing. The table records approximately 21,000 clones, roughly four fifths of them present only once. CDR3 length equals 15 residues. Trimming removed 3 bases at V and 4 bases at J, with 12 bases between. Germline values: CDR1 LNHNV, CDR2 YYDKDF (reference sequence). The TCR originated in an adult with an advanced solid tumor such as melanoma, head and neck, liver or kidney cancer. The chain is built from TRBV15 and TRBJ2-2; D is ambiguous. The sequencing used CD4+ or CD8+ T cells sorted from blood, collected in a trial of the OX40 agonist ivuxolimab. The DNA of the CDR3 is TGTGCCACCAGCAGCCGGGTCCGCGGCACCGGGGAGCTGTTTTTT. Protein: CATSSRVRGTGELFF.